The present T cell receptor beta chain was sequenced within a study of CD8+CD57+ T cells in acquired aplastic anemia. General observations from the study: Patients and controls shared 25 to 30 CD8+ CDR3 sequences.

Investigators profiled TCR beta VDJ and CDR3 from genomic DNA template. TCRdb redid the calling of the reads with MiXCR, one entry per CDR3 protein. The sample has roughly 280,000 distinct CDR3 sequences, about three fifths seen once; the top ten hold 1% to 1.5%. This clonotype was counted many times. No antigen is known for it. CDR3 size: 15 residues. Germline V CDR1 and CDR2: DFQATT, SNEGSKA (reference sequence). V was pared by 1 base and J by 4 bases, with 9 bases of the junction left unmatched. Sequencing was done on patients that had shown CD8+CD57+ cell expansion by flow cytometry. Source material: sorted CD4+, CD8+, or CD8+CD57+ T cells (not recorded which) from PBMCs. The chain employs TRBV20-1 and TRBJ1-1; 7 bases are a match to TRBD1. This sequence was found in a human donor with aplastic anemia. CDR3 protein: CSARARQGGITEAFF. The CDR3 DNA is TGCAGTGCTAGAGCCCGACAGGGAGGGATCACTGAAGCTTTCTTT.